This T cell receptor beta chain was found in a study of identical twins. The germline CDR1 and CDR2 sequences are DFQATT and SNEGSKA (reference sequence). The V gene end was trimmed by 3 bases and the J gene end by 8 bases; junction bases not matched to a gene: 6. The CDR3 sequence is 13 residues long. As regards this clonotype: Its target is unknown.

TCRdb re-called the 5' RACE reads through MiXCR, storing one row per CDR3 protein. The sample gives roughly 750,000 distinct CDR3 sequences, roughly 20% of which show up once; approximately 4.5% is in the top ten. Findings and limits, study-wide: Memory repertoires lacked the insertion deficit that abundant cord blood beta clonotypes showed. Partial confounding of zero-insertion analyses by invariant MAIT and iNKT cells was possible.

A further study also used this sample, focusing on T cells expressing NK-cell markers. That work adds: Underlying the TCR beta repertoires were sorted CD3+CD56+NKG2C+, CD3+CD56+NKG2C- and CD3+CD56-NKG2C+ T cells. The sorts in several experiments were restricted to alpha-beta TCR T cells by an anti-gamma-delta TCR antibody.

The TCR sequence derives from a woman between 18 and 30 years old in good health. Material: PBMCs. The V gene is TRBV20-1, the J gene TRBJ2-1; 8 nucleotides align to TRBD2. CDR3 protein: CSASQAGVDEQFF. CDR3 nucleotides: TGCAGTGCTAGCCAAGCGGGAGTCGATGAGCAGTTCTTC.